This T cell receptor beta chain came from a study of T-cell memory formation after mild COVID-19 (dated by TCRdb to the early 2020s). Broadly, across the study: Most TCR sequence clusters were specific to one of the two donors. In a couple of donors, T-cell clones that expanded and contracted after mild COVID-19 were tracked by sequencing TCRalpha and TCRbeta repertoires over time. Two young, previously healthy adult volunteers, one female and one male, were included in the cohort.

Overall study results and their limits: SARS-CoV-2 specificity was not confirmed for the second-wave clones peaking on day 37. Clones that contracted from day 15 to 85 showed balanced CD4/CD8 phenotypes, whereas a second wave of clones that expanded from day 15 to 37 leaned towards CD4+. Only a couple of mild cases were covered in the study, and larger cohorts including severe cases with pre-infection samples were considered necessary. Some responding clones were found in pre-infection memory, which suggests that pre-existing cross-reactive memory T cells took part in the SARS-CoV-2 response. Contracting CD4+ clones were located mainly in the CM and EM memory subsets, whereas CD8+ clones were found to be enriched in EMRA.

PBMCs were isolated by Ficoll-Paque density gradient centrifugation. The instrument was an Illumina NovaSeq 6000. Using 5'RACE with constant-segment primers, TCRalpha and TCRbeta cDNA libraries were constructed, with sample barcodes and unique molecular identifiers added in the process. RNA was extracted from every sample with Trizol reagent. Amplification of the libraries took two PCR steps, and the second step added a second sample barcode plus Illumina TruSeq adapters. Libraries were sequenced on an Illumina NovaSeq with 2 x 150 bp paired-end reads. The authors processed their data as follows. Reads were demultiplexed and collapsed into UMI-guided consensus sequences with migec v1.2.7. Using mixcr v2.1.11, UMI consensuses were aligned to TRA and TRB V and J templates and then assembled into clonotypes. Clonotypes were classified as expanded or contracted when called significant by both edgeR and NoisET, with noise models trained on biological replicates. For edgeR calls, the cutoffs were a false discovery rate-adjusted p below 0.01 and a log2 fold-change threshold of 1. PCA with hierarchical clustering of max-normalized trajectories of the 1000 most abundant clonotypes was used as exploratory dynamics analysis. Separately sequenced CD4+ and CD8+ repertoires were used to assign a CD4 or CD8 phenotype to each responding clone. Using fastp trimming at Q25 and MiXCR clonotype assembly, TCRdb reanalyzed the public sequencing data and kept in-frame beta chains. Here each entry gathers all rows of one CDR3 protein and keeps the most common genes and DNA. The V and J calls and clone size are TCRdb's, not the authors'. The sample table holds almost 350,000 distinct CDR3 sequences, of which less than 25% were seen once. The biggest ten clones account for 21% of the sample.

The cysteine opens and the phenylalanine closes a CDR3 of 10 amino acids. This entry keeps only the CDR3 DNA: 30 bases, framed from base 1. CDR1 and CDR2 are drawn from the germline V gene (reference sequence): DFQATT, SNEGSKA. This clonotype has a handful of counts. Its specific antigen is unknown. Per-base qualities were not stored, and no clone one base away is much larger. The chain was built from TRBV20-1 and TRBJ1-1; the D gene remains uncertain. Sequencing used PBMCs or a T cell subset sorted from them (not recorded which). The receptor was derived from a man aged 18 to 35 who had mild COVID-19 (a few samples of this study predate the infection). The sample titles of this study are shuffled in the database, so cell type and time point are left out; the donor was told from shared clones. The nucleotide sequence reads TGCAGGGCATGGAACACTGAAGCTTTCTTT. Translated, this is CRAWNTEAFF.